There are many counts of the clone carrying this T cell receptor beta chain. Its antigen is unknown. The CDR3 is 14 amino acids. Germline V gene lookup returns CDR1 SGHRS and CDR2 YFSETQ. Trimming left V 2 bases short and J 2 bases short, with 10 bases between. These data come from a study of Graves' ophthalmopathy and Graves' hyperthyroidism. Hyperthyroidism was considered stable when no ophthalmopathy appeared within 18 months of follow-up. Out of about 9.3 ml of fresh peripheral blood, PBMCs were obtained. Whole-study results and caveats: The blood repertoire also included most expanded thyroid clonotypes above 0.001 frequency.

Amplification of the TCR beta CDR3 regions used RNA transcripts (as template). The first round was an RT-PCR with HTBI primers, and the second round was a multiplex PCR. MiXCR, run by TCRdb on the multiplex PCR reads, gives a single entry per CDR3 protein. This sample has hundreds of thousands of distinct CDR3 sequences, with about 20% found just once. The source material was peripheral blood. This TCR came from a woman aged 18-29 years with stable Graves' hyperthyroidism. Some clones in this sample may be carry-over from other donors' samples. The gene calls are TRBV5-1 and TRBJ1-2, with TRBD1 as a possible D gene (6 bases). The DNA for the CDR3 is TGCGCCAGCAGCTTCTACAGGGAAAACTATGGCTACACCTTC. It yields the protein CASSFYRENYGYTF. Combining the CDR3 with reference TRBV5-1 and TRBJ1-2 gives the whole variable domain KAGVTQTPRYLIKTRGQQVTLSCSPISGHRSVSWYQQTPGQGLQFLFEYFSETQRNKGNFPGRFSGRQFSNSRSEMNVSTLELGDSALYLCASSFYRENYGYTFGSGTRLTVV.